This T cell receptor beta chain stems from a study of response to subunit inactivated influenza vaccine. Study-level points and caveats: New T cells are recruited in small numbers by each seasonal influenza vaccination, according to the authors' suggestion.

On this clonotype: Its target is not known.

CDR1 and CDR2 (germline): SQVTM, ANQGSEA. The trim removed 6 bases at V and 4 bases at J, leaving 12 bases unmatched. This CDR3 is built from 15 residues. Each CDR3 protein is one row after TCRdb ran MiXCR on the RT-PCR reads. Of 490,000 or so distinct CDR3 sequences listed, 7.6% are singletons. Sequenced here: PBMCs from blood, sampled around 25 months after vaccination. The TCR originated in a man aged 50 to 69 who received an inactivated influenza vaccine. The chain joins TRBV29-1 to TRBJ2-3; 8 bases match TRBD1. CDR3 bases: TGCAGCGTCGAGAAGACAGGGGATCGCGCAGATACGCAGTATTTT. It yields the protein CSVEKTGDRADTQYF.